The rows below give T cell receptor beta chains drawn from one sample of a study of blood T cell repertoires in COVID-19. Assay: immunoSEQ multiplex PCR; the TCRdb copy retains only in-frame clones and omits some. Of approximately 200,000 clones listed, roughly 86% are singletons. The sample consisted of peripheral blood. Every receptor here comes from a woman between 25 and 40 years old with active or convalescent COVID-19. CDR3s include the opening cysteine and the closing phenylalanine or tryptophan. D genes are given only for firm matches.

D | J | V | CDR3
TRBD1 | TRBJ2-7 | TRBV5-1 | CASSLAPDRVHEQYF
TRBD1 | TRBJ1-2 | TRBV3-1/TRBV3-2 | CASRPTGGYGYTF
- | TRBJ1-1 | TRBV5-4 | CASSGNRVNTEAFF
- | TRBJ2-2 | TRBV18 | CASSPSGVNTGELFF
- | TRBJ2-2 | TRBV9 | CASSVGQNTGELFF
- | TRBJ2-7 | TRBV5-4 | CASSLGLAQSYEQYF
TRBD2 | TRBJ2-7 | TRBV10-3 | CAMGRTSPPYEQYF
TRBD1 | TRBJ1-2 | TRBV27 | CASSSGTGWAGYTF
TRBD2 | TRBJ2-1 | TRBV30 | CAWSVAGIYNEQFF
- | TRBJ1-5 | TRBV2 | CASSGEMDQPQHF
- | TRBJ1-3 | TRBV3-1/TRBV3-2 | CASGQATTGPNSGNTIYF
TRBD1 | TRBJ1-1 | TRBV18 | CASSPPGQAKTEAFF
TRBD2 | TRBJ2-3 | TRBV2 | CASSEGASGSRDTQYF
TRBD1 | TRBJ1-5 | TRBV6-2/TRBV6-3 | CASSMTGYSNQPQHF
TRBD1 | TRBJ1-1 | TRBV25-1 | CASSESETGDTEAFF
- | TRBJ2-2 | TRBV28 | CASSQIATGELFF
- | TRBJ2-7 | TRBV6-6 | CASSSPLGAGTYEQYF
- | TRBJ1-2 | TRBV11-2 | CASSLELQVAGPNYGYTF
- | TRBJ1-1 | TRBV24-1 | CATSVPDRRNTEAFF
- | TRBJ2-2 | TRBV4-1 | CASSEGATGELFF
- | TRBJ2-7 | TRBV9 | CASSAGVPFSYEQYF
- | TRBJ2-3 | TRBV6-5 | CASSLVAALDTQYF
- | TRBJ1-3 | TRBV5-8 | CASSQGQTFSGNTIYF
- | TRBJ1-1 | TRBV28 | CASRPATGPGTEAFF
- | TRBJ1-2 | TRBV27 | CASSLTWQGYGYTF
TRBD1 | TRBJ2-7 | TRBV28 | CASSLTGSSYEQYF